The entry below gives a single T cell receptor (beta chain) sequence along with its context. Which antigen it targets is not known. One base away there is no much larger clone; base qualities are not given. The immunoSEQ hsTCRB v3.0 assay was used at survey level resolution to sequence the TRB variable region. The targeted TRB sequencing depth was about 40,000-50,000 T-cell genomes per sample. TRB libraries were pooled and sequenced on an Illumina MiSeq using a v3 150-cycle kit. In the paper's pipeline: Analysis of repertoires was carried out in R inside a reproducible Nextflow workflow spanning QC, data transformation and analysis. LymphoSeq2, an R package for exploring AIRR-Seq data, was used to implement the custom analyses. After excluding a few samples that yielded fewer than 5000 total TRB sequences, 190 or so HIV repertoires remained for analysis. Among the approximately 200 retained HIV repertoires, 55 to 65 were collected before ART initiation and roughly 130 were collected after ART initiation. Repertoires were downsampled to 5000 TRB nucleotide sequences, with summary statistics averaged over 100 downsampling iterations. Only TRB sequences with CDR3 regions of at least seven amino acids were retained for analysis. Diversity was assessed using a clonality score derived from Shannon entropy and using the Gini coefficient. Repertoire networks linked the top 5000 CDR3 amino acid sequences whenever two sequences differed by an edit distance of one. GLIPH2 predicted antigen specificity groups and MHC restriction for TRB CDR3 amino acid sequences. To flag known CMV, EBV, HIV or tissue antigen associations, CDR3 amino acid sequences were matched against VDJdb and McPAS-TCR. Pre-ART, post-ART and control groups were compared with Wilcoxon signed-rank tests and Holm-Bonferroni correction. Imported from immuneACCESS, the table was reduced by TCRdb to in-frame sequences with V and J called. These copies leave out some clones; in studies compared against another copy, an unresolved V gene accounts for under half, and the cause of the remainder is not known. Clone size and the V and J calls come from that table; the DNA yielded D and trimming. This sample lists 35,000 to 45,000 clones; 94% were detected once. About 3.6% of the sample belongs to the ten largest clones.

The CDR3 contains 16 residues, cysteine and phenylalanine counted. Of the read, only the CDR3 DNA is kept; its 48 bases are in frame from base 1. V is trimmed back by 5 bases and J by 1 base, and the junction contains 7 bases that no gene match accounts for. CDR1 and CDR2 (MRHNA, SNTAGT) derive from the germline V gene. The data belong to a study of long-term antiretroviral therapy in people with HIV (dated by TCRdb to the early 2020s). In terms of the full investigation: The earliest samples were collected approximately a decade before the 2015 WHO recommendation for immediate ART, a period when ART was typically delayed until CD4 counts fell. A total of under 250 cryopreserved PBMC samples came from 25 to 35 adults with confirmed HIV infection and were collected serially over a mean of roughly six years (range 1-12). This retrospective serial study examined whether starting ART and sustained HIV suppression were associated with changes in the composition and diversity of the TRB repertoire in peripheral blood. Among the approximately 30 participants with HIV, ten to eleven were female. No cross-contamination during QIAcube processing was seen in test extractions of a monoclonal T-cell line run alongside around 30 polyclonal samples.

Overall study results and their limits: HIV repertoires had narrower CDR3 length ranges than controls, and the network structure suggested an antigen-experienced repertoire that shifted only slightly toward naive after ART. Because pre-ART samples had limited cell numbers, profiling was done on unsorted PBMC rather than on sorted CD4+ and CD8+ T cells. Expanded TRB clones identified before ART initiation dominated the repertoire across all time points, though the dominance fluctuated and decreased in many PLHIV after ART. Because PBMC availability was limited, only the TCR beta chain was sequenced, with no alpha chain pairing. Starting ART was linked to a significant rise in TRB diversity, yet even after long-term ART the diversity remained significantly lower than in transplant donor controls. Samples dated from 2004 to 2017, and the ART regimens used may be less effective than current ones. Inferences about post-ART repertoire changes were limited because no data were available on ART adherence, viral resistance or therapy changes.

To be included, a participant needed at least one PBMC sample from before ART initiation plus at least two post-ART samples. All participants with HIV were treated in the United States of America. Before DNA extraction, cryopreserved samples of roughly 0.9-11 million PBMC were thawed and then washed. At the time of the earliest PBMC sample, participants with HIV were aged between about 23 and 54 years. Each participant contributed PBMC samples from 1-4 timepoints before ART initiation and 2-8 timepoints after ART initiation, with a median of 7 samples. Serial HIV viral load, CD4+ T-cell count, ART history and demographic data were obtained for every participant. Genomic DNA was extracted from unsorted PBMC with a Qiagen kit on a QIAcube, with processing performed in batches of 12 samples.

This chain joins TRBV6-4 to TRBJ2-2, with TRBD2 matching 7 junction bases. The clonotype originates from a woman aged 45-59 years with HIV. Sample: unsorted PBMCs, taken 4.1 years after starting antiretroviral therapy. The DNA sequence is given as TGTGCCAGCAGTCCCCGTGGACTAGTGAACACCGGGGAGCTGTTTTTT. Translated, this gives CASSPRGLVNTGELFF.